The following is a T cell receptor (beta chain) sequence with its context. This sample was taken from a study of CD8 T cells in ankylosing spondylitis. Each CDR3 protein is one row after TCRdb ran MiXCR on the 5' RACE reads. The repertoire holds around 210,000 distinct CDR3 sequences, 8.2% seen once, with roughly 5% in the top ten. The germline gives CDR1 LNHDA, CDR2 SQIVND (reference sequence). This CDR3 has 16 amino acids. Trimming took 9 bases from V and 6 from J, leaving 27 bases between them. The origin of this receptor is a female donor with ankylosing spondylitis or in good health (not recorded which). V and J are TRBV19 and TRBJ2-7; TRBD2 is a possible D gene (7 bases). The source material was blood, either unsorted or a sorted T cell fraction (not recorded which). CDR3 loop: CASGGGGALTEGEQYF. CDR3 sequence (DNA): TGTGCCAGCGGGGGAGGGGGGGCCCTTACGGAGGGCGAGCAGTACTTC.